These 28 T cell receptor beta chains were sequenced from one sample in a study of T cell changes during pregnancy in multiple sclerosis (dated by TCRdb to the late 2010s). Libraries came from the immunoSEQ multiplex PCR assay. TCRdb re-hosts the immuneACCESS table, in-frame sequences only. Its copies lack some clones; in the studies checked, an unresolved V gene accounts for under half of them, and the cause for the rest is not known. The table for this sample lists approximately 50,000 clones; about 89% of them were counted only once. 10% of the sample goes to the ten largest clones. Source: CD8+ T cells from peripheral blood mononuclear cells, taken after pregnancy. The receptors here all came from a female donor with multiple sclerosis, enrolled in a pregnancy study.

CDR3 in amino acids: CASREGQQQTGELFF. In nucleotides, the CDR3 is TGTGCCAGCAGGGAGGGACAGCAACAGACCGGGGAGCTGTTTTTT. The chain uses TRBV2 and TRBJ2-2; perhaps TRBD1 as D (7 bases). Trimming removed 6 bases at V and 5 bases at J, with 16 bases between. The CDR3 covers 15 residues. Germline CDR1 is SNHLY and CDR2 is FYNNEI. Drawing the rest from reference TRBV2 and TRBJ2-2, the complete variable domain is EPEVTQTPSHQVTQMGQEVILRCVPISNHLYFYWYRQILGQKVEFLVSFYNNEISEKSEIFDDQFSVERPDGSNFTLKIRSTKLEDSAMYFCASREGQQQTGELFFGEGSRLTVL.

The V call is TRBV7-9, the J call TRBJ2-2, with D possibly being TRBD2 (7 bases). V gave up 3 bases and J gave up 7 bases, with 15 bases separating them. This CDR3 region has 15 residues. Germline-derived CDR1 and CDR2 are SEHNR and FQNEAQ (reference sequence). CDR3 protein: CASSLEGGPHGELFF. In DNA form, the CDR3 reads TGTGCCAGCAGCTTGGAGGGGGGGCCCCACGGGGAGCTGTTTTTT.

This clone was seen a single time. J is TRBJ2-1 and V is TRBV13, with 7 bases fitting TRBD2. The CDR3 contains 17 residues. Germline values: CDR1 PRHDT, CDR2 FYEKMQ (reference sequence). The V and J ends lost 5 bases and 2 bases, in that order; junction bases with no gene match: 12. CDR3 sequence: CASSPGEGEGPYNEQFF. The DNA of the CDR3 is TGTGCCAGCAGCCCTGGGGAGGGTGAGGGACCCTACAATGAGCAGTTCTTC.

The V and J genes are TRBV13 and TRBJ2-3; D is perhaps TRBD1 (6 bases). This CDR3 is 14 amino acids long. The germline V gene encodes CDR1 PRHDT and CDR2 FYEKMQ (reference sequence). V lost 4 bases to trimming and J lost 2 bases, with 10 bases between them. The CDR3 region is CASSSDRTTDTQYF. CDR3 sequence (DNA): TGTGCCAGCAGCTCGGACAGAACCACAGATACGCAGTATTTT.

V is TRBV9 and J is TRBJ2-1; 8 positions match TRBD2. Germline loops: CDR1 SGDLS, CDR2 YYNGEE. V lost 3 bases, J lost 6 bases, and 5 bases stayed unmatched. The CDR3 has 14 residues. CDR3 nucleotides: TGTGCCAGCAGCGGGGGACTAGGGAGCAATGAGCAGTTCTTC. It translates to CASSGGLGSNEQFF.

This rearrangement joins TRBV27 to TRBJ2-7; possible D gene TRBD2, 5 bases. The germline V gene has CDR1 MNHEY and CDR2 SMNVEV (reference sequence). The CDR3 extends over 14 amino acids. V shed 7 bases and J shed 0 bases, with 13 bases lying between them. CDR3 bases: TGTGCCAGCACCGCCCGGGAAAACTCCTACGAGCAGTACTTC. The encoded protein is CASTARENSYEQYF.

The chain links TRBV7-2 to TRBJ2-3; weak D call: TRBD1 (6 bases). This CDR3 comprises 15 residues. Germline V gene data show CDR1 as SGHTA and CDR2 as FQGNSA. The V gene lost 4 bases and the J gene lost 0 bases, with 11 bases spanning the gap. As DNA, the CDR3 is TGTGCCAGCAGCTCAGGACAGATTAGCACAGATACGCAGTATTTT. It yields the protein CASSSGQISTDTQYF.

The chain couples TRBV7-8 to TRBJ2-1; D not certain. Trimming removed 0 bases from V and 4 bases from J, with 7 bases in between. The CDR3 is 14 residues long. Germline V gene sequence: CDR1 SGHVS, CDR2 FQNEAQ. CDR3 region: CASSLASTYNEQFF. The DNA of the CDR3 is TGTGCCAGCAGCTTAGCTAGTACGTACAATGAGCAGTTCTTC.

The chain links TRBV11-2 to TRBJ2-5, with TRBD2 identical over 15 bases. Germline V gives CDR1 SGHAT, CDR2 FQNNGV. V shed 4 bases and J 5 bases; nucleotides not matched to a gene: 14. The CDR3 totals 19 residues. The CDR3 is CASSSGTSGGMYRSETQYF. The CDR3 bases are TGTGCCAGCAGCTCCGGGACTAGCGGGGGGATGTATCGTTCCGAGACCCAGTACTTC.

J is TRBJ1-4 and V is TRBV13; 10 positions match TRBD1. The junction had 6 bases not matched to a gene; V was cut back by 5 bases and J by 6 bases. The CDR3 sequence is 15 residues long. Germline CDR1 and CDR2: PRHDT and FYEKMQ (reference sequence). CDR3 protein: CASSLTGGADEKLFF. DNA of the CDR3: TGTGCCAGCAGCCTGACAGGGGGCGCAGATGAAAAACTGTTTTTT.

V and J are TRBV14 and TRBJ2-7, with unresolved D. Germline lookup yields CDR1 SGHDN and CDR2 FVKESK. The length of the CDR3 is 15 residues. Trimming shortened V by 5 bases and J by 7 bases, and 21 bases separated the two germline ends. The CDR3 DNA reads TGTGCCAGCAGCGATTCTTCCACCTCCTACGGTGAGCAGTACTTC. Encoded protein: CASSDSSTSYGEQYF.

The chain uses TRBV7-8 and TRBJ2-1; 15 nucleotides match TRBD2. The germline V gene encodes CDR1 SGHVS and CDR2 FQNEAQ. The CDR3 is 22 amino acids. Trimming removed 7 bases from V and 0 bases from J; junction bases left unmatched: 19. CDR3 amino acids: CASTLPRGTSGGPVLSYNEQFF. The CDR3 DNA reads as TGTGCCAGCACCCTCCCTAGGGGGACTAGCGGGGGGCCAGTTCTCTCCTACAATGAGCAGTTCTTC.

The CDR3 region has the DNA TGTGCCAGTAGCCCCCCGGACAGGGACGGATCCGAGCAGTACTTC. It encodes CASSPPDRDGSEQYF. The gene calls are TRBV19 and TRBJ2-7, with TRBD1 matching over 8 bases. J gave up 6 bases and V 6 bases, and 13 bases lay outside the gene matches. The CDR3 is 15 residues long. Per the germline V gene, CDR1 is LNHDA and CDR2 is SQIVND (reference sequence).

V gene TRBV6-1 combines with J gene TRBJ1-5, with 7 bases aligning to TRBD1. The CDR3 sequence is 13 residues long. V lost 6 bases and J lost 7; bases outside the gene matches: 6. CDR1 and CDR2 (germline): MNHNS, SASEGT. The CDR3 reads CASSETGNQPQHF. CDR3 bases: TGTGCCAGCAGCGAGACAGGGAACCAGCCCCAGCATTTT.

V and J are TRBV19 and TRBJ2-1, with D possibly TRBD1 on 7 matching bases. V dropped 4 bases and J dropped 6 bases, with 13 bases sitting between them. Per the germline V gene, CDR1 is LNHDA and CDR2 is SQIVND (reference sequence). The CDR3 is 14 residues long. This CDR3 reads CASSRRGLGNEQFF. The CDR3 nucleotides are TGTGCCAGTAGTAGGAGGGGGCTCGGCAATGAGCAGTTCTTC. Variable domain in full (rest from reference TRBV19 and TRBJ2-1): DGGITQSPKYLFRKEGQNVTLSCEQNLNHDAMYWYRQDPGQGLRLIYYSQIVNDFQKGDIAEGYSVSREKKESFPLTVTSAQKNPTAFYLCASSRRGLGNEQFFGPGTRLTVL.

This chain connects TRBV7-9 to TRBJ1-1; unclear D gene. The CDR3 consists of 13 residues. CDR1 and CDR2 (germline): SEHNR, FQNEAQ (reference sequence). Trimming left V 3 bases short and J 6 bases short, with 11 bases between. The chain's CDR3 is CASSFGSRAEAFF. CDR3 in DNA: TGTGCCAGCAGCTTTGGTAGTCGGGCTGAAGCTTTCTTT.

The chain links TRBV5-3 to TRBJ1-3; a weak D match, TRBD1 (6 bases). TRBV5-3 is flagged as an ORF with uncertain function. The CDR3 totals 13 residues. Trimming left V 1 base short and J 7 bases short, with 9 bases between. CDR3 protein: CARSLHRVNTIYF. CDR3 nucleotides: TGTGCCAGAAGCTTGCACAGGGTGAACACCATATATTTT.

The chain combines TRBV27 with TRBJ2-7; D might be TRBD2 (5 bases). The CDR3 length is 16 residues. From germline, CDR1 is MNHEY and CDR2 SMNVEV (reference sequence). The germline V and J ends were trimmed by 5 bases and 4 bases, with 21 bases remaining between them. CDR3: CASSPSPVGGFYEQYF. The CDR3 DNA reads TGTGCCAGCAGTCCGTCTCCGGTGGGCGGGTTTTACGAGCAGTACTTC.

DNA for the CDR3: TGTGCCAGCAGTCTCGCGGGGGGAACCGGGGAGCTGTTTTTT. Amino acids: CASSLAGGTGELFF. The chain has TRBV27 and TRBJ2-2; 8 nucleotides agree with TRBD2. This CDR3 has 14 residues. V lost 5 bases to trimming and J lost 5 bases; unmatched junction nucleotides: 4. From germline, CDR1 is MNHEY and CDR2 SMNVEV (reference sequence).

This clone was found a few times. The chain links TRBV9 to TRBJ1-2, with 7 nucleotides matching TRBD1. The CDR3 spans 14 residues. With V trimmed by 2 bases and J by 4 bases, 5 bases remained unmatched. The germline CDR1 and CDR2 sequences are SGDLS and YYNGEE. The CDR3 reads CASSVDRIGYGYTF. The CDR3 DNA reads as TGTGCCAGCAGCGTGGACAGGATCGGCTATGGCTACACCTTC.

The CDR3 protein is CASSLARLASNEQFF. The CDR3 DNA reads as TGTGCCAGCAGCTTAGCTAGGCTAGCTAGCAATGAGCAGTTCTTC. The rearrangement links TRBV7-9 to TRBJ2-1, with D possibly TRBD2 on 5 matching bases. Germline values: CDR1 SEHNR, CDR2 FQNEAQ (reference sequence). The CDR3 spans 15 residues. The V end lost 0 bases, the J end lost 6 bases, and 12 bases lay between the germline ends.

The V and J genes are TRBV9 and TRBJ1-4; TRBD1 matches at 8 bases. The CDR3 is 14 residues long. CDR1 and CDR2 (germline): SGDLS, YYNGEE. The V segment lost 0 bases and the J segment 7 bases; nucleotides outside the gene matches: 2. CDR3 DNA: TGTGCCAGCAGCGTAGATGGGACAGGTGAAAAACTGTTTTTT. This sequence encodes CASSVDGTGEKLFF.

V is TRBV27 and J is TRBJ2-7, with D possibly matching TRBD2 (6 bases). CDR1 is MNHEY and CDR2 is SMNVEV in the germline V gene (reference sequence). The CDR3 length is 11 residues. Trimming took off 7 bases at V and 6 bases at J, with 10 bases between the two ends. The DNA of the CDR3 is TGTGCCAGCATCCTGGGGGGCGAGCAGTACTTC. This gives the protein CASILGGEQYF.

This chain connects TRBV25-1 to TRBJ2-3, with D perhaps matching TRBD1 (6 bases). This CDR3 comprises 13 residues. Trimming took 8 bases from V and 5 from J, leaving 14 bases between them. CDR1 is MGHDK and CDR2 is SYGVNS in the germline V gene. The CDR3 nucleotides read TGTGCCAGCGCGGCAGGGGCCGGAGATACGCAGTATTTT. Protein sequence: CASAAGAGDTQYF.

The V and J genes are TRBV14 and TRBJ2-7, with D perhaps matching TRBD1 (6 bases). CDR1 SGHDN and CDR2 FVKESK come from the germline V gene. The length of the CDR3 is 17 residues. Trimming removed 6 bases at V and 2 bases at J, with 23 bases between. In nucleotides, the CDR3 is TGTGCCAGCAGGCCAGGTGAGGGGGTCAGCCGTACCTACGAGCAGTACTTC. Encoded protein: CASRPGEGVSRTYEQYF.

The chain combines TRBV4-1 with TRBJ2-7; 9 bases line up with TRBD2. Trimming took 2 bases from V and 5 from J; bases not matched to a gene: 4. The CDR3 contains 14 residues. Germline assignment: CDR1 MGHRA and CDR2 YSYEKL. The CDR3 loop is CASSQSSSGDEQYF. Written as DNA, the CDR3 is TGCGCCAGCAGCCAAAGCTCTAGCGGGGACGAGCAGTACTTC.

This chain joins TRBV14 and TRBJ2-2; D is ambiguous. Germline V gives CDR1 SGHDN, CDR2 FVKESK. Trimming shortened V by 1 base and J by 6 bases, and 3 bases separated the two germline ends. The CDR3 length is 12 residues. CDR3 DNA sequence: TGTGCCAGCAGCCAAGTCGCCGGGGAGCTGTTTTTT. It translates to CASSQVAGELFF.

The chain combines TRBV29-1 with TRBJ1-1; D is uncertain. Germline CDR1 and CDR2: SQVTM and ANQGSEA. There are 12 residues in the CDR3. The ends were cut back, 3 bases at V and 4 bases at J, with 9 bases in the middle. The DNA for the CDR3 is TGCAGCGTTGATCCCGGTGGCACTGAAGCTTTCTTT. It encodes CSVDPGGTEAFF. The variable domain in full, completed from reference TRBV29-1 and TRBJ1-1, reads SAVISQKPSRDICQRGTSLTIQCQVDSQVTMMFWYRQQPGQSLTLIATANQGSEATYESGFVIDKFPISRPNLTFSTLTVSNMSPEDSSIYLCSVDPGGTEAFFGQGTRLTVV.